Included here is one T cell receptor (beta chain) sequence, with context. Its matching antigen is unknown. The Oncomine TCR Beta short-read assay was applied to DNA of cultured CD4+ T cells. TCRdb reprocessed the PCR reads with MiXCR, giving one entry per CDR3 protein. Altogether around 13,000 distinct CDR3 sequences are present, around 77% being singletons, with the ten largest covering 20% to 25%. This record comes from a study of vaccination and CD4 T cells after COVID-19. Study in general: Median time from second vaccine dose to sampling was about 70 days (14 to 241). From HCoV-229E, HCoV-OC43, HCoV-NL63 and SARS-CoV-2, overlapping spike peptides were used to stimulate the cells.

Treatment denoted: roughly 11-day PBMC culture with coronavirus spike peptide pools or control peptides (ViraFEST assay). The sample comprised CD4+ T cells from blood, cultured in vitro. The TCR comes from a human donor who had recovered from COVID-19.

The CDR3 DNA sequence: TGTGCCAGTACTCACCGGGGCTACACTGAAGCTTTCTTT. Translating it yields CASTHRGYTEAFF. This chain links TRBV19 with TRBJ1-1, with D maybe TRBD1 (5 bases). Looked up from germline, CDR1 is LNHDA and CDR2 is SQIVND (reference sequence). Trimming pared 7 bases from V and 3 bases from J, leaving 12 bases between. The CDR3 totals 13 residues. The whole variable domain, filled in from reference TRBV19 and TRBJ1-1, reads DGGITQSPKYLFRKEGQNVTLSCEQNLNHDAMYWYRQDPGQGLRLIYYSQIVNDFQKGDIAEGYSVSREKKESFPLTVTSAQKNPTAFYLCASTHRGYTEAFFGQGTRLTVV.